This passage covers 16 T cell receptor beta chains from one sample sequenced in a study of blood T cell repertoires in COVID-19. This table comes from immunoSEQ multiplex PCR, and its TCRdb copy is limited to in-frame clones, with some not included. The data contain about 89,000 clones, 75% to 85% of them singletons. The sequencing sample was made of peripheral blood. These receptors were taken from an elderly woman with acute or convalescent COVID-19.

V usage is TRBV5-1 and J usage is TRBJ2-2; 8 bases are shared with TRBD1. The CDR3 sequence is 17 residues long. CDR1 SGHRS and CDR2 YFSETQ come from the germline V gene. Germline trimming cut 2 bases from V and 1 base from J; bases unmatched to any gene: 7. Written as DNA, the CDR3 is TGCGCCAGCAGCTTAAATCCGGGACAGGTGAACACCGGGGAGCTGTTTTTT. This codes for CASSLNPGQVNTGELFF.

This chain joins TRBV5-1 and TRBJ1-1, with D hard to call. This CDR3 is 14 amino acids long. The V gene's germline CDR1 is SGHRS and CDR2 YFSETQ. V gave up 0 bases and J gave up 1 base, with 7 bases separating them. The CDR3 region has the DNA TGCGCCAGCAGCTTGGGCAGGTCGAACACTGAAGCTTTCTTT. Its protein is CASSLGRSNTEAFF.

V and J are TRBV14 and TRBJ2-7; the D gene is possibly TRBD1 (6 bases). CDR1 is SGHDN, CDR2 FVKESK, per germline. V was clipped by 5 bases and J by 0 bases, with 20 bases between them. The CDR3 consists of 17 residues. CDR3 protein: CASSFHDRSKSSYEQYF. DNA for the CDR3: TGTGCCAGCAGCTTTCACGACAGGTCAAAGAGCTCCTACGAGCAGTACTTC.

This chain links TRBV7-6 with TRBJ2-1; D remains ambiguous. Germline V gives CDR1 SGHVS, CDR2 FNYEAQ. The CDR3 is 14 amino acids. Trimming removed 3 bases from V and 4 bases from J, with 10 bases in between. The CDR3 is CASSFLGLYNEQFF. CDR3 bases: TGTGCCAGCAGCTTTTTGGGCCTATACAATGAGCAGTTCTTC.

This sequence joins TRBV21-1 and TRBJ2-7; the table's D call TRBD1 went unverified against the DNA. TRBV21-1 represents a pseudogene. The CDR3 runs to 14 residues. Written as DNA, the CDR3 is TGTGCCAGCATTTTACGGGACAGGGAAATCAAGCAGTACTTC. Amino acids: CASILRDREIKQYF.

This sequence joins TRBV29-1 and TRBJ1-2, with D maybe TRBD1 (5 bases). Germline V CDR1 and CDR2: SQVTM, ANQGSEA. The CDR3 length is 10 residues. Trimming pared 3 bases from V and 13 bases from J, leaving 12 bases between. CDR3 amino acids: CSVDEQGLTF. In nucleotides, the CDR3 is TGCAGCGTTGATGAGCAGGGACTCACCTTC. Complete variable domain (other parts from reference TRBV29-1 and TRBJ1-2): SAVISQKPSRDICQRGTSLTIQCQVDSQVTMMFWYRQQPGQSLTLIATANQGSEATYESGFVIDKFPISRPNLTFSTLTVSNMSPEDSSIYLCSVDEQGLTFGSGTRLTVV.

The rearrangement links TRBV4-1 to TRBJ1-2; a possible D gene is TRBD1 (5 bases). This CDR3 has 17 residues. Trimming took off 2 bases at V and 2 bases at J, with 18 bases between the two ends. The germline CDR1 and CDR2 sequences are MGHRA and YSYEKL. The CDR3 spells CASSQRMASDRNYGYTF. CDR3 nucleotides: TGCGCCAGCAGCCAAAGAATGGCCTCAGACAGAAACTATGGCTACACCTTC.

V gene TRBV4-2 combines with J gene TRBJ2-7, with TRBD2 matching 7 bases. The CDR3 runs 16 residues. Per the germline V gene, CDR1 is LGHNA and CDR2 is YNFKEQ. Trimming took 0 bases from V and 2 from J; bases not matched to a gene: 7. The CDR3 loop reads CASSQDYGGKPYEQYF. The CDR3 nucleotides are TGTGCCAGCAGCCAAGATTACGGGGGGAAGCCCTACGAGCAGTACTTC.

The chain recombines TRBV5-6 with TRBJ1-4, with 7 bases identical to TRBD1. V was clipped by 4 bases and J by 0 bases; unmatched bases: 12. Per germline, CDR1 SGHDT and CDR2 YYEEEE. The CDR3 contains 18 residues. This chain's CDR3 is CASSATTGYPTTNEKLFF. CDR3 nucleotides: TGTGCCAGCAGCGCCACGACAGGGTACCCAACAACTAATGAAAAACTGTTTTTT. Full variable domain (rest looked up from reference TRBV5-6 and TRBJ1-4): DAGVTQSPTHLIKTRGQQVTLRCSPKSGHDTVSWYQQALGQGPQFIFQYYEEEERQRGNFPDRFSGHQFPNYSSELNVNALLLGDSALYLCASSATTGYPTTNEKLFFGSGTQLSVL.

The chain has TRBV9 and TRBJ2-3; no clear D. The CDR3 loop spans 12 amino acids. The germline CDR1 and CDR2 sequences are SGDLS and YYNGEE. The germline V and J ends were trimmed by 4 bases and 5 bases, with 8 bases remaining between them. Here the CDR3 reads CASSLRGDTQYF. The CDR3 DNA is TGTGCCAGCAGCCTTAGAGGAGATACGCAGTATTTT.

CDR3 nucleotides: TGCGCCAGCAGCACAGACAGGGGAACTAATGAAAAACTGTTTTTT. Protein: CASSTDRGTNEKLFF. The rearrangement uses TRBV5-1 and TRBJ1-4; the match to TRBD1 covers 8 bases. Germline-derived CDR1 and CDR2 are SGHRS and YFSETQ. J lost 1 base, V lost 4 bases, and 3 bases had no gene match. This CDR3 spans 15 amino acids.

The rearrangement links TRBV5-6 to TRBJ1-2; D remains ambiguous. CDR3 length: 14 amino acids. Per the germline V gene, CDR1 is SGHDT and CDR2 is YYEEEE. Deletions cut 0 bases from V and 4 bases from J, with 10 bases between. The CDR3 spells CASSLVDFSYGYTF. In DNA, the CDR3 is TGTGCCAGCAGCTTGGTCGATTTTAGCTATGGCTACACCTTC.

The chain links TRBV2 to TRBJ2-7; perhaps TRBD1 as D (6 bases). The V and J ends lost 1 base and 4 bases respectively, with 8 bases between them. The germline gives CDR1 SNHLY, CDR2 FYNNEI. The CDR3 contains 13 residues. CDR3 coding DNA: TGTGCCAGCAGTGAAGGGGGGCGGTACGAGCAGTACTTC. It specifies CASSEGGRYEQYF.

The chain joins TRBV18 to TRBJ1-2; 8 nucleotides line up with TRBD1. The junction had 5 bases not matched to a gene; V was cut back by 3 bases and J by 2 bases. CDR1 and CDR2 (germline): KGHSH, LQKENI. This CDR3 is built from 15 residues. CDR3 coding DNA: TGTGCCAGCTCACCCCCGACAGGGGTCAACTATGGCTACACCTTC. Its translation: CASSPPTGVNYGYTF.

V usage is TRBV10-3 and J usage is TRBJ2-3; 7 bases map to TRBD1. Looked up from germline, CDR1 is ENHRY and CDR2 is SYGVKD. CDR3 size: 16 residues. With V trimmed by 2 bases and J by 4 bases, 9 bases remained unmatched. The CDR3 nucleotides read TGTGCCATCAGTGAGGGCAGGACAGGCACCGCAGATACGCAGTATTTT. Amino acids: CAISEGRTGTADTQYF.

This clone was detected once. The CDR3 nucleotides read TGTGCCAGCAGTTACTCGAGGGGGGGGAGGACTGAAGCTTTCTTT. Its protein is CASSYSRGGRTEAFF. The chain joins TRBV6-2 or TRBV6-3 to TRBJ1-1; D might be TRBD1 (6 bases). CDR1 and CDR2 from the germline V gene are MNHEY and SVGEGT. V lost 0 bases and J lost 5, with 13 bases in between. The CDR3 covers 15 residues.